This T cell receptor beta chain was found in a study of cytomegalovirus exposure and HLA in healthy donors. Findings and caveats of the study: Within the approximately 130 validation repertoires, first-cohort TCR clusters tended to co-occur, according to a later analysis. As confirmed in vitro, a few CMV-associated chains were specific for CMV antigens.

TCRdb keeps only in-frame clones here, not all; method: immunoSEQ multiplex PCR. In the table there are roughly 52,000 clones, over 75% of which are singletons. With regard to this clone: Its antigen is still unknown.

Germline V CDR1 and CDR2: MGHDK, SYGVNS. V lost 2 bases to trimming and J lost 0 bases, with 5 bases between them. The CDR3 runs 14 residues. The TCR originated in a man aged 18 to 35 in good health and CMV-seronegative. The material sequenced was PBMCs. This rearrangement joins TRBV25-1 to TRBJ1-3; no definite D call. DNA for the CDR3: TGTGCCAGCAGTGAAGGGAGCTCTGGAAACACCATATATTTT. Its translation: CASSEGSSGNTIYF.